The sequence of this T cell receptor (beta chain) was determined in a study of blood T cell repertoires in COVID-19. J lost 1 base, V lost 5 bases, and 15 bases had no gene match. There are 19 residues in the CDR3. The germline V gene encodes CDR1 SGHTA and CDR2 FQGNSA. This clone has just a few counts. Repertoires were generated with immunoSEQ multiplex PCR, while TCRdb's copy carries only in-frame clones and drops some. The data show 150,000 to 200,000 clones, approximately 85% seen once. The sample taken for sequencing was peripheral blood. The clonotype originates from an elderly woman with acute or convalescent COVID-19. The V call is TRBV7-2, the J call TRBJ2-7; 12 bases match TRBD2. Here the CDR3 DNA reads TGTGCCAGCAGCCCCCGACTAGCGGGGGTCCGAATAAAGTCCTACGAGCAGTACTTC. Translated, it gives CASSPRLAGVRIKSYEQYF.